This T cell receptor (beta chain) was retrieved from a study of spatial heterogeneity in lung cancer. The time point is: sample taken at primary tumor resection. In each case, whole RNA from tumor, nontumor lung or frozen PBMC was sequenced unsorted. This clonotype has only a few counts. The CDR3 sequence is 16 residues long. The V end lost 0 bases, the J end lost 8 bases, and 19 bases lay between the germline ends. The germline CDR1 and CDR2 sequences are LNHNV and YYDKDF (reference sequence). From the 5' RACE reads, TCRdb called clonotypes with MiXCR, one entry per CDR3 protein. The sample includes around 45,000 distinct CDR3 sequences, 12% of them seen just once.

The chain is built from TRBV15 and TRBJ1-2, with no clear D. The source material was PBMCs, sampled at surgery. The receptor was isolated from a female donor with early-stage non-small cell lung cancer. The CDR3 loop is CATSRDLGSPVWGYTF. The CDR3 coding sequence is TGTGCCACCAGCAGAGATTTGGGCTCGCCGGTTTGGGGCTACACCTTC.